The rows below give T cell receptor beta chains drawn from one sample of a study of response to subunit inactivated influenza vaccine. MiXCR, applied by TCRdb to the RT-PCR reads, yields one record per CDR3 protein. Of around 760,000 distinct CDR3 sequences in the sample, more than 11% were seen once. The sequenced sample was PBMCs from blood, obtained 14 days before vaccination. The source is a man aged 45 to 65 who received an inactivated influenza vaccine. Each CDR3 is given with its conserved first and last residue. The D gene is left open where the match is weak. A row's size may be missing; if present it is once, few, many or a size class.

clone size: few
J gene: TRBJ2-1
V gene: TRBV6-1
D gene: .
CDR3 DNA: TGTGCCAGCAGCCCGGGGACCATCTCCTACAATGAGCAGTTCTTC
CDR3 protein: CASSPGTISYNEQFF

clone size: few
J gene: TRBJ1-2
V gene: TRBV10-3
D gene: .
CDR3 DNA: TGTGCCATCAGTCCGGCAGGGATAGTTGATGGCTACACCTTC
CDR3 protein: CAISPAGIVDGYTF

clone size: many
J gene: TRBJ1-5
V gene: TRBV6-1
D gene: TRBD1
CDR3 DNA: TGTGCCAGCAGTCCCTGGGACAGGGGCAATCAGCCCCAGCATTTT
CDR3 protein: CASSPWDRGNQPQHF

clone size: many
J gene: TRBJ2-1
V gene: TRBV13
D gene: TRBD2
CDR3 DNA: TGTGCCAGCAGCTTTGCTAGCGGCAATGAGCAGTTCTTC
CDR3 protein: CASSFASGNEQFF

clone size: few
J gene: TRBJ2-1
V gene: TRBV9
D gene: .
CDR3 DNA: TGTGCCAGCAGCCCCGGGGGCCTCTCCTACAATGAGCAGTTCTTC
CDR3 protein: CASSPGGLSYNEQFF

clone size: once
J gene: TRBJ2-7
V gene: TRBV12-3/TRBV12-4
D gene: TRBD1
CDR3 DNA: TGTGCCAGCAGTTTAGGGACAGGGCTCGAGCAGTACTTC
CDR3 protein: CASSLGTGLEQYF

clone size: many
J gene: TRBJ2-3
V gene: TRBV5-1
D gene: TRBD1
CDR3 DNA: TGCGCCAGCAGCTCCCGGGACAGAAACACAGATACGCAGTATTTT
CDR3 protein: CASSSRDRNTDTQYF

clone size: .
J gene: TRBJ2-1
V gene: TRBV12-3/TRBV12-4
D gene: .
CDR3 DNA: TGTGCCAGCAGCCGGGGGAGGGGGGCCTCCTACAATGAGCAGTTCTTC
CDR3 protein: CASSRGRGASYNEQFF

clone size: .
J gene: TRBJ1-2
V gene: TRBV10-3
D gene: .
CDR3 DNA: TGTGCCATCAGTGAGAGCCTGGGAGGCGGCTACACCTTC
CDR3 protein: CAISESLGGGYTF

clone size: .
J gene: TRBJ2-5
V gene: TRBV7-9
D gene: TRBD1
CDR3 DNA: TGTGCCAGCAGCGGGACAGGACAAGAGACCCAGTACTTC
CDR3 protein: CASSGTGQETQYF

clone size: .
J gene: TRBJ2-7
V gene: TRBV10-3
D gene: .
CDR3 DNA: TGTGCCATCAGTGAGGCACAGGCGGAGAGGGAGCAGTACTTC
CDR3 protein: CAISEAQAEREQYF

clone size: few
J gene: TRBJ2-7
V gene: TRBV28
D gene: TRBD1
CDR3 DNA: TGTGCCAGCAGTTCGGGACAGGGTAGTGGCGAGCAGTACTTC
CDR3 protein: CASSSGQGSGEQYF

clone size: many
J gene: TRBJ2-5
V gene: TRBV7-2
D gene: .
CDR3 DNA: TGTGCCAGCAGCCCCCGTGCGGGAGAGACCCAGTACTTC
CDR3 protein: CASSPRAGETQYF

clone size: many
J gene: TRBJ1-4
V gene: TRBV29-1
D gene: TRBD1
CDR3 DNA: TGCAGCGCACAGACAGGGGCATACGAAAAACTGTTTTTT
CDR3 protein: CSAQTGAYEKLFF

clone size: .
J gene: TRBJ2-7
V gene: TRBV20-1
D gene: .
CDR3 DNA: TGCAGTGCTAGAGGGACCCGAGGCTACGAGCAGTACTTC
CDR3 protein: CSARGTRGYEQYF

clone size: few
J gene: TRBJ2-5
V gene: TRBV29-1
D gene: .
CDR3 DNA: TGCAGCGTTGAGGGCAGGGTTGTGGAGACCCAGTACTTC
CDR3 protein: CSVEGRVVETQYF

clone size: .
J gene: TRBJ2-1
V gene: TRBV20-1
D gene: TRBD2
CDR3 DNA: TGCAGTGCTGCCGGGACTAGCGGCCTCGTAAGCTCCTACAATGAGCAGTTCTTC
CDR3 protein: CSAAGTSGLVSSYNEQFF

clone size: .
J gene: TRBJ2-3
V gene: TRBV7-7
D gene: TRBD2
CDR3 DNA: TGTGCTAGCAGCCCAGGACTAGCGGTTGGGGATACGCAGTATTTT
CDR3 protein: CASSPGLAVGDTQYF

clone size: few
J gene: TRBJ2-3
V gene: TRBV12-3/TRBV12-4
D gene: TRBD2
CDR3 DNA: TGTGCCAGCAGTACCCGGACTAGCGGGAGCACAGATACGCAGTATTTT
CDR3 protein: CASSTRTSGSTDTQYF

clone size: .
J gene: TRBJ2-1
V gene: TRBV6-6
D gene: .
CDR3 DNA: TGTGCCAGCAGTTATTTCGGTGAGCAGTTCTTC
CDR3 protein: CASSYFGEQFF

clone size: few
J gene: TRBJ2-1
V gene: TRBV6-1
D gene: .
CDR3 DNA: TGTGCCAGCAGTGAAACGACCTATGAGCAGTTCTTC
CDR3 protein: CASSETTYEQFF

clone size: few
J gene: TRBJ1-1
V gene: TRBV7-8
D gene: .
CDR3 DNA: TGTGCCAGCACTCTTAGGGGTAACATCAACACTGAAGCTTTCTTT
CDR3 protein: CASTLRGNINTEAFF

clone size: few
J gene: TRBJ1-2
V gene: TRBV7-9
D gene: .
CDR3 DNA: TGTGCCAGCAGCTTAGTTCTGGAATCCGGCTACACCTTC
CDR3 protein: CASSLVLESGYTF

clone size: few
J gene: TRBJ2-7
V gene: TRBV5-1
D gene: TRBD1
CDR3 DNA: TGCGCCAGCAGCACCGGACAGGTTCCCTACGAGCAGTACTTC
CDR3 protein: CASSTGQVPYEQYF

clone size: few
J gene: TRBJ2-7
V gene: TRBV19
D gene: .
CDR3 DNA: TGTGCCAGTAGTTTAAGGACGGGCCGCTACGAGCAGTACTTC
CDR3 protein: CASSLRTGRYEQYF

clone size: many
J gene: TRBJ1-1
V gene: TRBV9
D gene: .
CDR3 DNA: TGTGCCAGCAGCTTAACGACCGGTCTCTACTCTGAAGCTTTCTTT
CDR3 protein: CASSLTTGLYSEAFF

clone size: .
J gene: TRBJ2-2
V gene: TRBV2
D gene: .
CDR3 DNA: TGTGCCAGCAGTGGGGAACGGTCCGGGGAGCTGTTTTTT
CDR3 protein: CASSGERSGELFF

clone size: .
J gene: TRBJ2-1
V gene: TRBV5-4
D gene: .
CDR3 DNA: TGTGCCAGCAGCTCCTACAACTCCTACAATGAGCAGTTCTTC
CDR3 protein: CASSSYNSYNEQFF

clone size: few
J gene: TRBJ2-5
V gene: TRBV18
D gene: .
CDR3 DNA: TGTGCCAGCTCACCACTGTGGGCCCGGGAGACCCAGTACTTC
CDR3 protein: CASSPLWARETQYF

clone size: many
J gene: TRBJ2-5
V gene: TRBV9
D gene: .
CDR3 DNA: TGTGCCAGCAGCGTTGACAGAGAAGAGACCCAGTACTTC
CDR3 protein: CASSVDREETQYF

clone size: many
J gene: TRBJ2-1
V gene: TRBV7-9
D gene: .
CDR3 DNA: TGTGCCAGCAGCTTAGGGCCAGAGCAGTTCTTC
CDR3 protein: CASSLGPEQFF

clone size: few
J gene: TRBJ2-7
V gene: TRBV4-3
D gene: TRBD2
CDR3 DNA: TGCGCCAGCAGCCAATACGCAATCGGGAGGGGCTTGGCCGAGCAGTACTTC
CDR3 protein: CASSQYAIGRGLAEQYF

clone size: many
J gene: TRBJ2-7
V gene: TRBV28
D gene: TRBD1
CDR3 DNA: TGTGCCAGCAGTACGGGACAGTCCTACGAGCAGTACTTC
CDR3 protein: CASSTGQSYEQYF

clone size: .
J gene: TRBJ2-4
V gene: TRBV14
D gene: .
CDR3 DNA: TGTGCCAGCAGCCAGGTGGACAGCCTCAAAAACATTCAGTACTTC
CDR3 protein: CASSQVDSLKNIQYF

clone size: few
J gene: TRBJ2-7
V gene: TRBV7-2
D gene: .
CDR3 DNA: TGTGCCAGCAGCCCGGGACGTTACTACGAGCAGTACTTC
CDR3 protein: CASSPGRYYEQYF